Sequencing of this T cell receptor beta chain was carried out in a study of OX40 agonist ivuxolimab in advanced cancers. Overall study context: Every patient in dose escalation had hepatocellular carcinoma, melanoma, renal cell or head and neck cancer.

Germline loops: CDR1 MNHEY, CDR2 SMNVEV (reference sequence). Unmatched junction bases numbered 6, after V lost 2 bases and J lost 2 bases. This CDR3 has 15 residues. Sequenced by immunoSEQ multiplex PCR; TCRdb stores in-frame clones only, minus some. The sample holds about 70,000 clones, more than 85% seen once. The starting material was CD4+ or CD8+ T cells sorted from blood, obtained in a trial of the OX40 agonist ivuxolimab. The TCR comes from an adult with an advanced solid tumor such as melanoma, head and neck, liver or kidney cancer. The chain couples TRBV27 to TRBJ2-7, with 7 bases that match TRBD1. CDR3 coding DNA: TGTGCCAGCAGTTTAGACCGCCAGGGGGCCTACGAGCAGTACTTC. As protein: CASSLDRQGAYEQYF.